Shown below are 28 T cell receptor beta chains from a single sample sequenced in a study of T cell responses to AZD1222 COVID-19 vaccine. Generated by immunoSEQ multiplex PCR, the TCRdb table keeps only in-frame clones and is missing some. The table shows some 74,000 clones, with over 75% occurring only once. The sample consisted of peripheral blood, taken on day 0 of AZD1222 vaccination. The receptor set was obtained from an adult in good health.

The chain employs TRBV2 and TRBJ1-2; D is unresolved. V was cut by 4 bases and J by 4 bases, with 16 bases left in between. The CDR3 runs to 15 residues. Germline CDR1 SNHLY, CDR2 FYNNEI. In DNA, the CDR3 is TGTGCCAGCAGTGCAATGCGGTCGTCAGGCTATGGCTACACCTTC. It translates to CASSAMRSSGYGYTF.

The chain joins TRBV11-2 to TRBJ2-2; D not certain. The germline V gene has CDR1 SGHAT and CDR2 FQNNGV. This CDR3 comprises 12 residues. V dropped 5 bases and J dropped 4 bases, with 5 bases sitting between them. CDR3 in DNA: TGTGCCAGCAGCCCTATCACCGGGGAGCTGTTTTTT. It yields the protein CASSPITGELFF.

The chain combines TRBV7-9 with TRBJ2-1; a weak D match, TRBD1 (5 bases). This CDR3 contains 15 residues. The germline gives CDR1 SEHNR, CDR2 FQNEAQ (reference sequence). The germline V and J ends were trimmed by 5 bases and 13 bases, with 24 bases remaining between them. The CDR3 reads CASSHKIEDIYNQFF. In nucleotides, the CDR3 is TGTGCCAGCAGCCACAAGATCGAGGACATTTACAACCAGTTCTTC.

The rearrangement links TRBV30 to TRBJ2-5; D uncertain. Germline lookup yields CDR1 GTSNPN and CDR2 SVGIG (reference sequence). V was cut by 0 bases and J by 2 bases, with 10 bases left in between. CDR3 length: 14 residues. The CDR3 sequence is CAWSVGGDQETQYF. CDR3 coding DNA: TGTGCCTGGAGTGTAGGTGGAGATCAAGAGACCCAGTACTTC.

This chain joins TRBV6-6 and TRBJ1-6; D gene unclear. Trimming cost V 4 bases and J 11 bases, with 15 bases left between them. The CDR3 is 14 residues long. Germline values: CDR1 MNHNY, CDR2 SVGAGI (reference sequence). The DNA of the CDR3 is TGTGCCAGCAGTTTGACGGGGATCGGTACACCCCTCCACTTT. Amino acids: CASSLTGIGTPLHF.

The chain recombines TRBV5-5 with TRBJ2-2; D ambiguous. The ends were cut back, 0 bases at V and 6 bases at J, with 3 bases in the middle. The germline gives CDR1 SGHKS, CDR2 YYEKEE (reference sequence). CDR3 length equals 12 residues. CDR3 in amino acids: CASSLGAGELFF. CDR3 coding DNA: TGTGCCAGCAGCTTGGGGGCCGGGGAGCTGTTTTTT.

The chain is built from TRBV7-9 and TRBJ1-1; possible D gene TRBD1, 5 bases. The germline CDR1 and CDR2 sequences are SEHNR and FQNEAQ (reference sequence). V was pared by 5 bases and J by 4 bases, with 14 bases between. The CDR3 covers 14 residues. The CDR3 is CASSGSRGITEAFF. The CDR3 DNA reads TGTGCCAGCAGCGGATCTAGGGGTATCACTGAAGCTTTCTTT. The complete variable domain, with remaining parts taken from reference TRBV7-9 and TRBJ1-1, reads DTGVSQNPRHKITKRGQNVTFRCDPISEHNRLYWYRQTLGQGPEFLTYFQNEAQLEKSRLLSDRFSAERPKGSFSTLEIQRTEQGDSAMYLCASSGSRGITEAFFGQGTRLTVV.

The chain carries TRBV15 and TRBJ1-5; the match to TRBD1 covers 7 bases. This CDR3 spans 14 amino acids. J was trimmed by 1 base and V by 3 bases; bases with no gene match: 0. CDR1 is LNHNV and CDR2 is YYDKDF in the germline V gene (reference sequence). The CDR3 region has the DNA TGTGCCACCAGCAGGGGACAGAGCAATCAGCCCCAGCATTTT. Protein product: CATSRGQSNQPQHF.

This chain joins TRBV10-3 and TRBJ1-6, with 7 bases matching TRBD1. CDR3 length: 14 residues. V shed 6 bases, J shed 11 bases, and the junction held 10 bases outside the gene matches. The V gene's germline CDR1 is ENHRY and CDR2 SYGVKD. The CDR3: CAIRNRGTDAPLHF. The DNA of the CDR3 is TGTGCCATCAGGAACAGGGGCACCGACGCACCCCTCCACTTT.

V and J are TRBV6-5 and TRBJ2-7, with a possible D match to TRBD2 (6 bases). The CDR3 runs 14 residues. V gave up 2 bases and J gave up 8 bases, with 16 bases separating them. Germline-derived CDR1 and CDR2 are MNHEY and SVGAGI. The CDR3 protein is CASSYGGGAHQQYF. For the CDR3, the DNA is TGTGCCAGCAGTTACGGCGGCGGGGCGCATCAGCAGTACTTC.

The rearrangement links TRBV27 to TRBJ1-2; D remains unclear. CDR1 is MNHEY and CDR2 is SMNVEV in the germline V gene (reference sequence). Trimming took off 5 bases at V and 0 bases at J, with 7 bases between the two ends. CDR3 size: 13 residues. Here the CDR3 DNA reads TGTGCCAGCAGTCCCCGTGCTAACTATGGCTACACCTTC. Encoded protein: CASSPRANYGYTF.

The chain has TRBV12-3 or TRBV12-4 and TRBJ2-7; the match to TRBD1 covers 9 bases. J was trimmed by 7 bases and V by 6 bases; bases with no gene match: 4. The CDR3 has 12 amino acids. The CDR3 protein is CASRGGQGEQYF. CDR3 coding DNA: TGTGCCAGCAGGGGGGGACAGGGAGAGCAGTACTTC.

V usage is TRBV11-2 and J usage is TRBJ2-4; D is possibly TRBD1 (5 bases). Germline V CDR1 and CDR2: SGHAT, FQNNGV. The V gene lost 0 bases and the J gene lost 12 bases, with 12 bases spanning the gap. This CDR3 is built from 13 residues. The CDR3 coding sequence is TGTGCCAGCAGCTTAGAGCCAAGGGGCCATCAGTACTTC. It codes for CASSLEPRGHQYF.

The rearrangement links TRBV7-9 to TRBJ2-3, with D unclear. V was pared by 5 bases and J by 1 base, with 16 bases between. CDR1 and CDR2 from the germline V gene are SEHNR and FQNEAQ (reference sequence). CDR3 size: 16 residues. The CDR3 loop is CASSPIRNRGTDTQYF. The CDR3 DNA reads as TGTGCCAGCAGCCCAATTAGGAACCGGGGCACAGATACGCAGTATTTT.

The rearrangement links TRBV15 to TRBJ2-5; D is perhaps TRBD1 (6 bases). Germline values: CDR1 LNHNV, CDR2 YYDKDF (reference sequence). The CDR3 is 13 residues long. V lost 4 bases and J lost 5, with 11 bases in between. The CDR3 is CATSNRVKETQYF. DNA of the CDR3: TGTGCCACCAGCAACAGGGTTAAGGAGACCCAGTACTTC. Full variable domain (remainder filled in from reference TRBV15 and TRBJ2-5): DAMVIQNPRYQVTQFGKPVTLSCSQTLNHNVMYWYQQKSSQAPKLLFHYYDKDFNNEADTPDNFQSRRPNTSFCFLDIRSPGLGDTAMYLCATSNRVKETQYFGPGTRLLVL.

The rearrangement joins TRBV5-1 to TRBJ2-3, with TRBD1 identical over 7 bases. With 3 bases clipped from V and 6 bases from J, the junction kept 7 bases outside the gene matches. Germline loops: CDR1 SGHRS, CDR2 YFSETQ. The CDR3 is 14 residues long. The CDR3 sequence is CASSWDRPQDTQYF. The CDR3 nucleotides read TGCGCCAGCAGCTGGGACAGACCGCAGGATACGCAGTATTTT.

The V gene is TRBV2, the J gene TRBJ1-2; D might be TRBD1 (5 bases). V was shortened by 7 bases and J by 2 bases, with 11 bases between the two germline ends. Germline V gene lookup returns CDR1 SNHLY and CDR2 FYNNEI. The CDR3 consists of 13 residues. DNA of the CDR3: TGTGCCAGCAAGGGGCTTCGAAACTATGGCTACACCTTC. Translated, it gives CASKGLRNYGYTF.

This clone was seen a few times. The CDR3 protein is CAWSVLSGYTDTQYF. CDR3 sequence (DNA): TGTGCCTGGAGTGTACTTAGCGGTTACACAGATACGCAGTATTTT. The rearrangement uses TRBV30 and TRBJ2-3; perhaps TRBD2 as D (6 bases). Trimming pared 0 bases from V and 2 bases from J, leaving 12 bases between. This CDR3 comprises 15 residues. Germline V lookup: CDR1 GTSNPN, CDR2 SVGIG (reference sequence).

V and J are TRBV7-9 and TRBJ2-1, with D unclear. The CDR3 spans 16 residues. V lost 2 bases and J lost 6, with 17 bases in between. Germline values: CDR1 SEHNR, CDR2 FQNEAQ (reference sequence). The CDR3 DNA sequence: TGTGCCAGCAGCTTAAGGCGGAGCGCCCTGGGCAATGAGCAGTTCTTC. Amino acid sequence: CASSLRRSALGNEQFF.

The chain joins TRBV28 to TRBJ1-2; tentatively, D is TRBD1 (5 bases). Trimming stripped 4 bases from V and 4 bases from J, with 10 bases between. CDR1 and CDR2 from the germline V gene are MDHEN and SYDVKM. The CDR3 spans 13 residues. In nucleotides, the CDR3 is TGTGCCAGCAGTTGGGGCAGGTCCTATGGCTACACCTTC. This sequence encodes CASSWGRSYGYTF.

The rearrangement joins TRBV28 to TRBJ2-1; TRBD1 agrees at 7 bases. J lost 5 bases, V lost 6 bases, and 7 bases had no gene match. This CDR3 spans 14 amino acids. From germline, CDR1 is MDHEN and CDR2 SYDVKM. CDR3 residues: CASSLGQSDNEQFF. The CDR3 coding sequence is TGTGCCAGCAGCCTGGGACAGAGCGACAATGAGCAGTTCTTC.

V and J are TRBV25-1 and TRBJ2-7; D gene ambiguous. This CDR3 region has 14 residues. Trimming shortened V by 5 bases and J by 2 bases, and 13 bases separated the two germline ends. Germline values: CDR1 MGHDK, CDR2 SYGVNS. CDR3 loop: CASSRTQAPYEQYF. The CDR3 DNA reads as TGTGCCAGCAGTCGCACCCAGGCCCCCTACGAGCAGTACTTC.

The CDR3 DNA sequence: TGTGCCAGCCGAGGGGGCTCGAACACTGAAGCTTTCTTT. This translates into CASRGGSNTEAFF. This chain joins TRBV18 and TRBJ1-1; 7 nucleotides align to TRBD1. The CDR3 covers 13 residues. V trimming: 8 bases; J trimming: 1 base; junction bases outside the gene matches: 4. Germline V gene data show CDR1 as KGHSH and CDR2 as LQKENI.

The chain uses TRBV2 and TRBJ1-1; D call uncertain. The germline CDR1 and CDR2 sequences are SNHLY and FYNNEI. This CDR3 is built from 13 residues. The germline V and J ends were trimmed by 2 bases and 7 bases, with 11 bases remaining between them. The CDR3, as DNA: TGTGCCAGCAGTGAATTAGGTCCGATTGAAGCTTTCTTT. Translation gives CASSELGPIEAFF. The variable domain in full, completed from reference TRBV2 and TRBJ1-1, reads EPEVTQTPSHQVTQMGQEVILRCVPISNHLYFYWYRQILGQKVEFLVSFYNNEISEKSEIFDDQFSVERPDGSNFTLKIRSTKLEDSAMYFCASSELGPIEAFFGQGTRLTVV.

The chain combines TRBV7-2 with TRBJ2-1; TRBD2 might be the D (6 bases). Trimming stripped 5 bases from V and 7 bases from J, with 27 bases between. CDR3 size: 18 residues. From germline, CDR1 is SGHTA and CDR2 FQGNSA. The CDR3 reads CASSLRPRDSGIQNEQFF. CDR3 bases: TGTGCCAGCAGCCTGCGCCCTAGGGACTCCGGGATACAAAATGAGCAGTTCTTC.

This rearrangement joins TRBV7-6 to TRBJ2-7; 9 bases map to TRBD1. This CDR3 region has 13 residues. Germline values: CDR1 SGHVS, CDR2 FNYEAQ. After removal of 1 base from V and 6 bases from J, the junction contained 1 base not matched to a gene. The CDR3 bases are TGTGCCAGCAGCTTAGGGGACAGGGCCGAGCAGTACTTC. This encodes CASSLGDRAEQYF.

This chain joins TRBV7-2 and TRBJ2-2; D is unclear. Per germline, CDR1 SGHTA and CDR2 FQGNSA. The CDR3 covers 15 residues. V lost 3 bases and J 0 bases, leaving 8 bases between the germline ends. The CDR3 bases are TGTGCCAGCAGCTTTAGCAGCGCGAACACCGGGGAGCTGTTTTTT. As protein: CASSFSSANTGELFF. The full variable domain, its missing parts supplied by reference TRBV7-2 and TRBJ2-2, is GAGVSQSPSNKVTEKGKDVELRCDPISGHTALYWYRQSLGQGLEFLIYFQGNSAPDKSGLPSDRFSAERTGGSVSTLTIQRTQQEDSAVYLCASSFSSANTGELFFGEGSRLTVL.

The chain links TRBV5-1 to TRBJ2-2; 10 bases agree with TRBD2. This CDR3 is 16 amino acids long. The ends lost 2 bases at V and 1 base at J; junction bases unmatched: 2. The V gene's germline CDR1 is SGHRS and CDR2 YFSETQ. As DNA, the CDR3 is TGCGCCAGCAGCTTACGACTAGCGGGGAACACCGGGGAGCTGTTTTTT. It translates to CASSLRLAGNTGELFF.